A single sample gave rise to the 2 T cell receptor delta chains below, sequenced in a study of DNA immune sequencing with unique molecular identifiers (dated by TCRdb to between 2020 and 2021). To prepare the library, multiplex PCR was applied. Sequencing relied on an Illumina MiniSeq. A 32-plex assay, with primers for all 8 TRDV and 4 TRDJ genes spanning the CDR3, was used to amplify the genomic DNA. A 12-nucleotide UMI was introduced during 3 to 4 barcoding PCR cycles, after which a second PCR was performed with Illumina adapter primers. Clone calls in TCRdb were regenerated from the public reads with CATT, after which identical DNA sequences shared one row. The table for this sample lists about 5,200 delta-chain clones; approximately 10% of them were counted only once. Approximately 51% of the sample belongs to the ten largest clones. Sequenced sample: gamma-delta T cells enriched from blood buffy coat, or unenriched PBMCs (not recorded which). The receptors originated from a human donor in good health.

This clone was counted a few times. Translating this DNA gives a protein that differs at residue 9 from the TCRdb one, which belongs to a much larger clone; a read error is likely, and the protein shown is this translation. This chain links TRDV2 with TRDJ1; D may be TRDD3 (6 bases). CDR1 and CDR2 (germline): GEAIGNYY, EKD. The CDR3 is made up of 18 amino acids. V lost 0 bases, J lost 0 bases, and 19 bases lay in between. CDR3 amino acids: CACDTVLSWGSYTDKLIF. DNA of the CDR3: TGTGCCTGTGACACCGTACTTTCTTGGGGATCTTACACCGATAAACTCATCTTT.

Notes on this clone: A far larger clone is one base from this, pointing to a likely read error. In the same sample, other DNA sequences code for this CDR3. V is TRDV2 and J is TRDJ1; 8 bases are shared with TRDD3. Germline V gene sequence: CDR1 GEAIGNYY, CDR2 EKD. V shed 4 bases, J shed 0 bases, and the junction held 21 bases outside the gene matches. There are 20 residues in the CDR3. In DNA, the CDR3 is TGTGCCTGTGATACCCTGAGGGTTTCTGGGGGACACGAGTACACCGATAAACTCATCTTT. This gives the protein CACDTLRVSGGHEYTDKLIF.